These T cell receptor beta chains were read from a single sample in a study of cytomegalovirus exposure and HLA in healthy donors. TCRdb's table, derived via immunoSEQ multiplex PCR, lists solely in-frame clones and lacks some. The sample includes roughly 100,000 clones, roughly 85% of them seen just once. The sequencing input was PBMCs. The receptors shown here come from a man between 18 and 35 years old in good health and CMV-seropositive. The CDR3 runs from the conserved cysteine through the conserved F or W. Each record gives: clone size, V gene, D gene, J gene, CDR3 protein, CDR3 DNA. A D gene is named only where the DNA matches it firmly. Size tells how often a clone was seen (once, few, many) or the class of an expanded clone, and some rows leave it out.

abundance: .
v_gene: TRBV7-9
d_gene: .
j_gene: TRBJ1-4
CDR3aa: CASSKQGAEKLFF
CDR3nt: TGTGCCAGCAGCAAACAAGGGGCGGAAAAACTGTTTTTT

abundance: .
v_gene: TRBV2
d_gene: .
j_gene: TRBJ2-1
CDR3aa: CASSPNNRQYNEQFF
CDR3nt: TGTGCCAGCAGCCCAAACAACAGGCAATACAATGAGCAGTTCTTC

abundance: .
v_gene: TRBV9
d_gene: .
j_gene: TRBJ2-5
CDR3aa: CASSVRGGTQETQYF
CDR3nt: TGTGCCAGCAGCGTAAGAGGCGGAACTCAAGAGACCCAGTACTTC

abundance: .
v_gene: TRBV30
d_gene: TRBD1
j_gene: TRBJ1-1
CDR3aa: CAWSATGGTEAFF
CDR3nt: TGTGCCTGGAGTGCTACAGGGGGCACTGAAGCTTTCTTT

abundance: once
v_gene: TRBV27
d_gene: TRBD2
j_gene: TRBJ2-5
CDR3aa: CASSPRTSAQETQYF
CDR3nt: TGTGCCAGCAGTCCACGGACTAGCGCCCAAGAGACCCAGTACTTC

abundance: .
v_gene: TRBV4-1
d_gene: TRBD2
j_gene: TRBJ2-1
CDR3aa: CASSPGLAESSYNEQFF
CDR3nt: TGCGCCAGCAGCCCGGGGCTAGCGGAGAGCTCCTACAATGAGCAGTTCTTC

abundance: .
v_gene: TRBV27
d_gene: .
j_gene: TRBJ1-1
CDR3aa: CASSLYSNTEAFF
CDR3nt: TGTGCCAGCAGTTTATACTCGAACACTGAAGCTTTCTTT

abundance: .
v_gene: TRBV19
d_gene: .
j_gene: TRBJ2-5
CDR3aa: CASSITSGVETQYF
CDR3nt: TGTGCCAGTAGTATAACCTCGGGGGTGGAGACCCAGTACTTC

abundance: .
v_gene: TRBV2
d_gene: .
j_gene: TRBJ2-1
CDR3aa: CASTADGGRSYNEQFF
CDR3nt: TGTGCCAGCACCGCCGACGGTGGGAGGTCCTACAATGAGCAGTTCTTC

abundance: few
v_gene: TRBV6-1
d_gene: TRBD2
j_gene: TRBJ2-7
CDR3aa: CASSDYGTSGSYEQYF
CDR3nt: TGTGCCAGCAGTGACTATGGAACTAGCGGGAGCTACGAGCAGTACTTC

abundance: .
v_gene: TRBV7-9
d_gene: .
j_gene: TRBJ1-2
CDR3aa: CASSLDREGHRGYTF
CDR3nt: TGTGCCAGCAGCTTAGACAGGGAAGGGCATAGAGGCTACACCTTC

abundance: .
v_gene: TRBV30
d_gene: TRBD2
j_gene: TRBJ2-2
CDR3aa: CAWSTSGGPGTGELFF
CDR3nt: TGTGCCTGGAGCACCTCGGGAGGGCCGGGCACCGGGGAGCTGTTTTTT

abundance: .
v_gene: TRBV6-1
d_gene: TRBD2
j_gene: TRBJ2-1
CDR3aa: CASSEALAGGNEQFF
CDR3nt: TGTGCCAGCAGTGAAGCACTAGCGGGAGGGAATGAGCAGTTCTTC

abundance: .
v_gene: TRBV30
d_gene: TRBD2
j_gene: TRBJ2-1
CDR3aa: CAWSASGKLYNEQFF
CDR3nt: TGTGCCTGGAGTGCTAGCGGGAAATTATACAATGAGCAGTTCTTC

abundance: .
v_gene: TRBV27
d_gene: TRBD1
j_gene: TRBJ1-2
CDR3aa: CASSFLPGTEYGYTF
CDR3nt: TGTGCCAGCAGTTTTCTACCCGGGACAGAGTATGGCTACACCTTC

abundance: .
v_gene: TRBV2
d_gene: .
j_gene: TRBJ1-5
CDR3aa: CASSERQVFNQPQHF
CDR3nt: TGTGCCAGCAGCGAGAGACAGGTATTCAATCAGCCCCAGCATTTT

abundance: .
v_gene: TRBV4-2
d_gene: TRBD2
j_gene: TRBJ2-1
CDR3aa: CASSQDGWGLAGEGEQFF
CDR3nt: TGTGCCAGCAGCCAAGATGGGTGGGGACTAGCGGGAGAGGGTGAGCAGTTCTTC

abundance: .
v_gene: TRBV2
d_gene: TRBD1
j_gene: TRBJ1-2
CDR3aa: CASSFDREGSTSGANYGYTF
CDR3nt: TGTGCCAGCAGTTTCGACAGGGAAGGCTCCACCTCAGGGGCAAACTATGGCTACACCTTC

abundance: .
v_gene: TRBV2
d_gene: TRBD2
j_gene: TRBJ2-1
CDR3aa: CASRDGLAGAEQFF
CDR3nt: TGTGCCAGCAGGGACGGACTAGCGGGGGCTGAGCAGTTCTTC

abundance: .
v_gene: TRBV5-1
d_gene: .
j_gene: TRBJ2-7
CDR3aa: CASSLRQAPTYEQYF
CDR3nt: TGCGCCAGCAGCTTGCGCCAGGCCCCTACCTACGAGCAGTACTTC

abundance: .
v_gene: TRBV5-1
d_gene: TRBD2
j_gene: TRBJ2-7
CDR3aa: CASSLRTSGYEQYF
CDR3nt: TGCGCCAGCAGCTTAAGGACTAGCGGATACGAGCAGTACTTC

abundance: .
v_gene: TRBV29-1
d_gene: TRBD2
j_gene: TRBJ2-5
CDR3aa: CSVEVGLAGVGETQYF
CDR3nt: TGCAGCGTTGAAGTTGGGCTAGCGGGAGTCGGAGAGACCCAGTACTTC

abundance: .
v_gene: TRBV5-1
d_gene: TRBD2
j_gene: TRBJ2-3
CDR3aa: CASSLAGGTDTQYF
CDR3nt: TGCGCCAGCAGCTTGGCGGGAGGGACAGATACGCAGTATTTT

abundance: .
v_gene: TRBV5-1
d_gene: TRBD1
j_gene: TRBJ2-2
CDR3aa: CASSLGQGNTGELFF
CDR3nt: TGCGCCAGCAGCTTGGGACAGGGAAACACCGGGGAGCTGTTTTTT

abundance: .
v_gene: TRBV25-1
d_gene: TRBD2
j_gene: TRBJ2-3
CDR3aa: CASRVGRGGTDTQYF
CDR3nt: TGTGCCAGCAGGGTAGGGCGCGGGGGGACAGATACGCAGTATTTT

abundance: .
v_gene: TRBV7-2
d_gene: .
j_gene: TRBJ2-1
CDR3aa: CASSLGAPGHPSDEQFF
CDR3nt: TGTGCCAGCAGCTTAGGCGCGCCGGGACACCCCAGTGATGAGCAGTTCTTC